The rows below give T cell receptor beta chains drawn from one sample of a study of OX40 agonist ivuxolimab in advanced cancers. Here immunoSEQ multiplex PCR was the method, and the copy in TCRdb shows in-frame clones only, minus some. The sample includes around 23,000 clones, 75% to 90% of them seen just once. Here the sequenced sample was CD4+ or CD8+ T cells sorted from blood, taken in a trial of the OX40 agonist ivuxolimab. These receptors came from an adult with an advanced solid tumor such as melanoma, head and neck, liver or kidney cancer. Both conserved end residues are part of each CDR3. D genes are given only for firm matches. Size tells how often a clone was seen (once, few, many) or the class of an expanded clone, and some rows leave it out.

j_gene | abundance | d_gene | v_gene | len | CDR3nt | CDR3aa
TRBJ2-1 | . | . | TRBV7-6 | 16 | TGTGCCAGCAGCTCCCCTAGCGTTAGCTCCTACAATGAGCAGTTCTTC | CASSSPSVSSYNEQFF
TRBJ2-3 | . | TRBD1 | TRBV28 | 14 | TGTGCCAGCAGTCAGACAGGGATCGCAGATACGCAGTATTTT | CASSQTGIADTQYF
TRBJ2-1 | few | . | TRBV27 | 16 | TGTGCCAGCAGTTCCTCTCAGTCGAGCTCCTACAATGAGCAGTTCTTC | CASSSSQSSSYNEQFF
TRBJ2-7 | . | TRBD1 | TRBV28 | 14 | TGTGCCAGCAGTTTCGGGACAGGGGGCTACGAGCAGTACTTC | CASSFGTGGYEQYF
TRBJ1-2 | once | TRBD1 | TRBV7-9 | 18 | TGTGCCAGCAGCCCCCATCCCTCGACAGGGACGAATCCCTATGGCTACACCTTC | CASSPHPSTGTNPYGYTF
TRBJ2-5 | . | . | TRBV6-5 | 11 | TGTGCCAGCAAGGGGGTAGAGACCCAGTACTTC | CASKGVETQYF
TRBJ2-7 | . | TRBD2 | TRBV2 | 14 | TGTGCCAGCAGTGGGGGGAGGGAGCCCTACGAGCAGTACTTC | CASSGGREPYEQYF
TRBJ2-3 | . | . | TRBV11-2 | 16 | TGTGCCAGCAGCGTCCTCCCCCCGGGGGCGGAAGATACGCAGTATTTT | CASSVLPPGAEDTQYF
TRBJ2-4 | . | TRBD2 | TRBV15 | 14 | TGTGCCACCAGCAGAGTACGGGAGGCGGACATTCAGTACTTC | CATSRVREADIQYF
TRBJ1-3 | . | . | TRBV5-6 | 16 | TGTGCCAGCAGCTTGGGACAGCCCGTAAGGGGAAACACCATATATTTT | CASSLGQPVRGNTIYF
TRBJ2-1 | . | . | TRBV5-8 | 12 | TGTGCCAGCAGCCCGGGGGTCGGTGAGCAGTTCTTC | CASSPGVGEQFF
TRBJ2-3 | once | TRBD2 | TRBV4-1 | 16 | TGCGCCAGCAGCCAAGAAACGGGAGGGCCTGGAGATACGCAGTATTTT | CASSQETGGPGDTQYF
TRBJ1-5 | . | . | TRBV27 | 14 | TGTGCCAGCAGTTTGGTAGGGGGTAATCAGCCCCAGCATTTT | CASSLVGGNQPQHF
TRBJ2-5 | . | . | TRBV9 | 15 | TGTGCCAGCAGCGCATCCGGGACTGGGGGGGAGACCCAGTACTTC | CASSASGTGGETQYF
TRBJ2-1 | . | TRBD1 | TRBV6-6 | 15 | TGTGCCAGCAGTAGACGGGGACAGGGGTACAATGAGCAGTTCTTC | CASSRRGQGYNEQFF
TRBJ1-1 | . | . | TRBV15 | 14 | TGTGCCACCAGCCTTCTACGCGGGAACACTGAAGCTTTCTTT | CATSLLRGNTEAFF
TRBJ1-4 | . | . | TRBV6-5 | 16 | TGTGCCAGCAGTTGGGCACAGAGTGCAACTAATGAAAAACTGTTTTTT | CASSWAQSATNEKLFF
TRBJ2-1 | . | TRBD1 | TRBV5-1 | 15 | TGCGCCAGCAGCTTCCGGGACAGGTCCTACAATGAGCAGTTCTTC | CASSFRDRSYNEQFF
TRBJ2-7 | . | TRBD1 | TRBV15 | 15 | TGTGCCACCAGCAGTGAAGGGACAGGGGGCCACGAGCAGTACTTC | CATSSEGTGGHEQYF
TRBJ1-1 | . | . | TRBV4-1 | 15 | TGCGCCAGCAGCCATTGGGACGGATCGGGCACTGAAGCTTTCTTT | CASSHWDGSGTEAFF
TRBJ2-7 | . | TRBD1 | TRBV13 | 15 | TGTGCCAGCAGCTCTGCGGGACAGGGGTATGACGAGCAGTACTTC | CASSSAGQGYDEQYF
TRBJ2-1 | . | . | TRBV7-9 | 11 | TGTGCCAGCAGCCGCGACAATGAGCAGTTCTTC | CASSRDNEQFF